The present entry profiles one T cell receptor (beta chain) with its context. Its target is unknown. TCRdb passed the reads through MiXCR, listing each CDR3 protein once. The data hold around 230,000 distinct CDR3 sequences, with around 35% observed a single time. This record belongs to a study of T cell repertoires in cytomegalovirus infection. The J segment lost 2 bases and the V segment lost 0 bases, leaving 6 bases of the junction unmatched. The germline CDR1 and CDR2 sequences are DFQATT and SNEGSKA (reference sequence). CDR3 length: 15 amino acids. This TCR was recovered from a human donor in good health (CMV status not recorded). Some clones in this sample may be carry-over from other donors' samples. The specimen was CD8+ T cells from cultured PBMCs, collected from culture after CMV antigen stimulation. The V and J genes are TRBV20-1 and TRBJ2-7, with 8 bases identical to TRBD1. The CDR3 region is CSARDQGTGTYEQYF. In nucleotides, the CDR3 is TGCAGTGCTAGAGATCAAGGGACAGGTACCTACGAGCAGTACTTC.